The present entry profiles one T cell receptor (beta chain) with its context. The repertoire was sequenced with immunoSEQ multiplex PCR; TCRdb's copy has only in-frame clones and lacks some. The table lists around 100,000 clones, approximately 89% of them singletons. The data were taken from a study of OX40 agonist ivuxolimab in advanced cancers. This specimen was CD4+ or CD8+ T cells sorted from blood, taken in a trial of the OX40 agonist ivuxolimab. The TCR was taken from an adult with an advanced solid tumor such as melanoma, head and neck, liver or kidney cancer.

In nucleotides, the CDR3 is TGTGCCAGTAGTCCAAGGCGATCTGGGGCCAACGTCCTGACTTTC. Protein: CASSPRRSGANVLTF. V is TRBV19 and J is TRBJ2-6; unclear D gene. The V end lost 5 bases, the J end lost 1 base, and 9 bases lay between the germline ends. The CDR3 has 15 residues. Looked up from germline, CDR1 is LNHDA and CDR2 is SQIVND (reference sequence).